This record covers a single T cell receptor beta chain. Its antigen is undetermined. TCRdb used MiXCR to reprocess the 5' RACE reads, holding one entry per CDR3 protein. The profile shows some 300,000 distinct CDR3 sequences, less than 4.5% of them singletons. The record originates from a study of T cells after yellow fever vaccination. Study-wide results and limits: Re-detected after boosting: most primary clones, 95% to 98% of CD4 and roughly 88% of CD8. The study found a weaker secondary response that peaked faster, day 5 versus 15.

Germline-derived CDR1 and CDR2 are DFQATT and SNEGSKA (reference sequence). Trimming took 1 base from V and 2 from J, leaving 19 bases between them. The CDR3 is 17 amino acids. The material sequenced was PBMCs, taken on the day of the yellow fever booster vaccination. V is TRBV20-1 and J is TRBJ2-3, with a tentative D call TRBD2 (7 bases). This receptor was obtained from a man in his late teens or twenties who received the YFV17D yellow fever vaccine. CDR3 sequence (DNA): TGCAGTGCTAGAGGGGGGGGGCTGCTATTGATCACAGATACGCAGTATTTT. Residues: CSARGGGLLLITDTQYF.